This T cell receptor (beta chain) was sequenced for a study of T cells in pancreatic ductal adenocarcinoma (dated by TCRdb to 2016 to 2017). For context, the study as a whole: Surgically resected pancreatic ductal adenocarcinoma specimens were analyzed for the quantity, spatial distribution, and characteristics of both suppressive cells and tumor-infiltrating CD8+ T cells, an effort aimed at clarifying the adaptive T-cell response occurring naturally.

Overall study results and their limits: Blood samples had more total productive templates and roughly 8.4-fold more unique clonotypes than tumor samples. Tumor versus blood clonality comparisons may be biased because tumors are enriched in CD45RO+ effector rather than naive T cells, biasing toward lower diversity. Because most pancreatic cancer patients present with inoperable disease, the resected cohort was biased toward the minority with early-stage disease. No significant difference in T-cell clonality was found between tumor and blood, with mean clonality of around 0.11 in tumors and roughly 0.07 in blood.

This clone came up once. Its antigen has not been determined. No qualities accompany the bases; no much larger clone lies one base away. The selected pancreatic ductal adenocarcinoma patients had received surgery without neoadjuvant therapy. After peripheral blood was drawn into heparin tubes, PBMCs were separated on a histopaque density gradient and then cryopreserved in 10% DMSO. Using the DNeasy Blood and Tissue Kit along with Proteinase K and RNase treatment, genomic DNA was extracted from roughly 7 PBMC specimens and about nine flash-frozen tumor specimens. The immunoSEQ hsTCRB kit was used to amplify TCR beta CDR3 regions from genomic DNA. An Illumina HiSeq system was used to carry out high-throughput TRB CDR3 sequencing. On the study's bioinformatics: The immunoSEQ software was used to analyze sequencing reads, and nonproductive sequences containing premature stops or frame-shifts were excluded. Repertoire clonality was computed as one minus Shannon entropy normalized by log2 of the number of unique productive sequences. TCRdb retrieved this table from immuneACCESS and kept in-frame rearrangements only. Not all clones are present; in checked studies, unresolved V genes account for under half, and no reason is known for the remainder. V and J calls and clone size are copied from that table; D and trimming were computed from the DNA. The table for this sample lists roughly 31,000 clones; approximately 90% of them were counted only once. The ten largest clones take up 2.2% of the sample.

From the cysteine through the phenylalanine, the CDR3 covers 15 amino acids. CDR3 DNA is the only sequence kept; it has 45 bases, read in frame from the first base. V is pared back by 0 bases and J by 4 bases, with 13 bases lying between the germline termini. According to the germline V gene (reference sequence), CDR1 reads SEHNR and CDR2 reads FQNEAQ. Sequenced: PBMCs. Recombination connected TRBV7-9 to TRBJ2-7; TRBD2 is possibly the D segment (5 matching bases). The TCR sequence derives from a human donor with pancreatic ductal adenocarcinoma. In nucleotide form, the sequence is TGTGCCAGCAGCTTAGCCGGGAAGTGGGCGTACGAGCAGTACTTC. Translated, this gives CASSLAGKWAYEQYF.